This T cell receptor (beta chain) appears in the sequencing data of a study of T cell repertoires in aging, cancer and after chemotherapy. Study-level points and caveats: Loss of evenness, beyond lost richness, contributed to age-related TCR diversity decline in cancer patients. Immunological memory after chemotherapy cannot be judged from the repertoire data.

As to this clonotype: Its antigen is as yet unknown.

This CDR3 spans 15 amino acids. Germline-derived CDR1 and CDR2 are GTSNPN and SVGIG (reference sequence). Trimming took 2 bases from V and 3 from J, leaving 17 bases between them. Multiplex touch-down PCR with TRB-A/B primers amplified rearranged V-D-J TRB sequences. TCRdb fed the multiplex PCR reads into MiXCR, producing one record per CDR3 protein. The sample gives approximately 11,000 distinct CDR3 sequences, roughly two fifths of which show up once; 7.4% is in the top ten. TCR beta rearrangements were amplified from peripheral blood genomic DNA. V is TRBV30 and J is TRBJ2-7, with TRBD2 as a possible D gene (6 bases). The receptor was isolated from a human donor in good health. The sample comprised blood. This chain's CDR3 is CAWSPPGLSGYEQYF. CDR3 in DNA: TGTGCCTGGAGTCCCCCGGGACTGTCGGGCTACGAGCAGTACTTC.